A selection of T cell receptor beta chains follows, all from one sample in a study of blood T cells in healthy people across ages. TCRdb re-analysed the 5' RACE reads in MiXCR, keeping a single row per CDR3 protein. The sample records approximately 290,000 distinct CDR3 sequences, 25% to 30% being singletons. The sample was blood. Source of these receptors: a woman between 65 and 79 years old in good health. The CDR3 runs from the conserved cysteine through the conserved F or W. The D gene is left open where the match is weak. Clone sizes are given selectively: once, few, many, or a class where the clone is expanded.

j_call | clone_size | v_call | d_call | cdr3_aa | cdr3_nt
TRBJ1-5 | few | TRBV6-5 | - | CASTRGQINQPQHF | TGTGCCAGCACCCGAGGACAGATTAATCAGCCCCAGCATTTT
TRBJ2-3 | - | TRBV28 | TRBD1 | CASSLRGTATDTQYF | TGTGCCAGCAGTTTGAGAGGGACAGCCACAGATACGCAGTATTTT
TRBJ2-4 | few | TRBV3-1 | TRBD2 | CASSPGLAVAKNIQYF | TGTGCCAGCAGCCCTGGACTAGCAGTAGCCAAAAACATTCAGTACTTC
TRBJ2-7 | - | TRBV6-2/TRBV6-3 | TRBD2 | CASRTSGGGSYEQYF | TGTGCCAGCAGGACTAGCGGGGGAGGATCCTACGAGCAGTACTTC
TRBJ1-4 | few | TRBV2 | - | CASIQTTTNEKLFF | TGTGCCAGCATACAGACAACAACTAATGAAAAACTGTTTTTT
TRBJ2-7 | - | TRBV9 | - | CASSVFEGPYEQYF | TGTGCCAGCAGCGTATTCGAGGGGCCGTACGAGCAGTACTTC
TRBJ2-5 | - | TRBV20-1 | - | CSARKGTAETQYF | TGCAGTGCTAGAAAAGGTACGGCGGAGACCCAGTACTTC
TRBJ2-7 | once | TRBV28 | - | CASGRRTPYEQYF | TGTGCCAGCGGACGCAGGACACCCTACGAGCAGTACTTC
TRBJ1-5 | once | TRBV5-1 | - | CARNVPFSNQSQHF | TGCGCCAGAAATGTCCCTTTTAGCAATCAGTCCCAGCATTTT
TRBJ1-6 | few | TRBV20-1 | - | CSAPDRSSYNSPLHF | TGCAGTGCCCCGGACCGCAGCTCCTATAATTCACCCCTCCACTTT
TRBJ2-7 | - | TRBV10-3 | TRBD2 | CAISSGLDEQYF | TGTGCCATCAGTTCGGGACTAGACGAGCAGTACTTC
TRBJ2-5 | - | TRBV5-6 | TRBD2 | CASSWGGLAGQETQYF | TGTGCCAGCAGCTGGGGGGGACTAGCGGGACAAGAGACCCAGTACTTC
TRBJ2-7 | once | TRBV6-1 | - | CASSKGGLSGREVQYF | TGTGCCAGCAGTAAGGGGGGACTAAGCGGACGGGAGGTGCAGTACTTC
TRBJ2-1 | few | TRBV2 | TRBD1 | CASSRDRGSGEQFF | TGTGCCAGCAGCCGGGACAGGGGATCTGGTGAGCAGTTCTTC
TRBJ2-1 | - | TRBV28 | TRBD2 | CASSLTRLARSYNEQFF | TGTGCCAGCAGTTTAACGAGACTAGCCCGCTCCTACAATGAGCAGTTCTTC
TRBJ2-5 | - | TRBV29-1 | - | CSGRAYQETQYF | TGCAGCGGCAGGGCGTACCAAGAGACCCAGTACTTC
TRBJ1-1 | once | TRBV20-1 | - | CSASLQRAVEAFF | TGCAGTGCTAGCCTGCAGCGGGCTGTTGAAGCTTTCTTT
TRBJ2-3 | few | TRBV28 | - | CASSLWDGASTDTQYF | TGTGCCAGCAGTTTATGGGACGGAGCTAGCACAGATACGCAGTATTTT
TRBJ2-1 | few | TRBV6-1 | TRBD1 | CASSSNPGGLYNEQFF | TGTGCCAGCAGTAGTAATCCAGGGGGCCTGTACAATGAGCAGTTCTTC
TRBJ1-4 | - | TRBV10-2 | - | CASSPPPGFKATNEKLFF | TGCGCCAGCAGCCCCCCGCCGGGTTTTAAGGCAACTAATGAAAAACTGTTTTTT
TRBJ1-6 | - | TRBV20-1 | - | CSASLGQGVSPLHF | TGCAGTGCTAGCCTGGGACAAGGAGTTTCACCCCTCCACTTT
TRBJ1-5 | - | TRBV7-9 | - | CASSSGVVGNQPQHF | TGTGCCAGCAGCTCCGGGGTAGTAGGCAATCAGCCCCAGCATTTT
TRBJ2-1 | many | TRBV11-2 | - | CASGRRGSYNEQFF | TGTGCCAGCGGTCGGAGGGGGTCCTACAATGAGCAGTTCTTC
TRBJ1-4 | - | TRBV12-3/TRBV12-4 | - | CASSSTHNEKLFF | TGTGCCAGCAGTTCCACCCACAATGAAAAACTGTTTTTT
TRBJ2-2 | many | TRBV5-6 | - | CASSLFRTYSFGTGELFF | TGTGCCAGCAGCTTGTTCCGGACATATTCCTTCGGGACCGGGGAGCTGTTTTTT